This T cell receptor beta chain was recorded in a study of metastatic and nonmetastatic thyroid tumors. Study-level information: Where malignant and benign thyroid patients were concerned, repertoires were compared across blood and tumor or nodule tissue. The study's findings and limits: Malignant thyroid tumors reportedly exceeded benign nodules significantly in TCR beta diversity, with the difference appearing in blood and tumor.

Until they underwent thyroid surgery, no patient had received any treatment. With V trimmed by 4 bases and J by 6 bases, 9 bases remained unmatched. The CDR3 runs 14 residues. Germline CDR1 is SQVTM and CDR2 is ANQGSEA. In the authors' methods: A classifier for distant metastasis in papillary thyroid cancer was constructed using CDR3 differences observed across clinicopathological groups. MiXCR was used by TCRdb to re-call the PCR reads. None of the V and J calls come from the authors' own analysis; TCRdb made them. The sample records roughly 40,000 clones, 9% to 14% being singletons. Many counts were recorded for this clone. What it binds is not known.

The rearrangement uses TRBV29-1 and TRBJ2-1; 7 bases align to TRBD1. Source material: blood. The TCR comes from a male donor with papillary thyroid cancer or a benign thyroid nodule (not recorded which). Some clones in this sample may be carry-over from other donors' samples. The CDR3 bases are TGCAGCGTTGGGGCTCGACAGGGACGCAATGAGCAGTTCTTC. It encodes CSVGARQGRNEQFF.